Below are 12 T cell receptor beta chains sequenced from a single sample in a study of OX40 agonist ivuxolimab in advanced cancers. Sequenced by immunoSEQ multiplex PCR; TCRdb stores in-frame clones only, minus some. Among nearly 110,000 clones, 90% were seen once, and the ten largest hold around 0.48%. The sample here was CD4+ or CD8+ T cells sorted from blood, taken in a trial of the OX40 agonist ivuxolimab. The receptors here all came from an adult with an advanced solid tumor such as melanoma, head and neck, liver or kidney cancer.

This clone was observed a handful of times. The chain is built from TRBV29-1 and TRBJ1-1, with D possibly matching TRBD1 (6 bases). The CDR3 is 12 residues long. V lost 8 bases, J lost 5 bases, and 15 bases lay in between. From germline, CDR1 is SQVTM and CDR2 ANQGSEA. In DNA form, the CDR3 reads TGCAGCTATTCACAGGGAAAAACTGAAGCTTTCTTT. Translating gives CSYSQGKTEAFF. Combining the CDR3 with reference TRBV29-1 and TRBJ1-1 gives the whole variable domain SAVISQKPSRDICQRGTSLTIQCQVDSQVTMMFWYRQQPGQSLTLIATANQGSEATYESGFVIDKFPISRPNLTFSTLTVSNMSPEDSSIYLCSYSQGKTEAFFGQGTRLTVV.

V gene TRBV6-1 combines with J gene TRBJ1-1; D uncertain. V gave up 10 bases and J gave up 4 bases, with 13 bases separating them. Germline CDR1 is MNHNS and CDR2 is SASEGT. CDR3 length equals 12 residues. This CDR3 reads CATQRSTTEAFF. The CDR3 DNA follows: TGTGCCACTCAGAGGAGCACCACTGAAGCTTTCTTT.

This clone was seen many times. This chain joins TRBV19 and TRBJ1-2; the D is unclear. Trimming removed 11 bases from V and 5 bases from J, with 12 bases in between. CDR1 is LNHDA and CDR2 is SQIVND in the germline V gene (reference sequence). The CDR3 spans 11 residues. The CDR3 DNA reads as TGTGCCTGCATGGGAGCGTATGGCTACACCTTC. Protein: CACMGAYGYTF.

This chain joins TRBV9 and TRBJ1-1; tentatively, D is TRBD1 (6 bases). Germline CDR1 is SGDLS and CDR2 is YYNGEE. The CDR3 is made up of 16 amino acids. V gave up 1 base and J gave up 3 bases, with 16 bases separating them. CDR3 bases: TGTGCCAGCAGCGTACTTCGTCTGGGGGGGCACACTGAAGCTTTCTTT. As protein: CASSVLRLGGHTEAFF.

This chain uses TRBV20-1 with TRBJ1-4; TRBD1 is a possible D gene (5 bases). Trimming stripped 3 bases from V and 15 bases from J, with 14 bases between. The germline gives CDR1 DFQATT, CDR2 SNEGSKA (reference sequence). The CDR3 has 11 amino acids. DNA of the CDR3: TGCAGTGCTAGGCCCCGGGGGGTAATGTTTTTT. Encoded protein: CSARPRGVMFF.

The chain joins TRBV7-2 to TRBJ2-6; D call uncertain. This CDR3 contains 16 residues. V lost 2 bases, J lost 2 bases, and 10 bases lay in between. Germline V gene lookup returns CDR1 SGHTA and CDR2 FQGNSA. The CDR3 DNA sequence: TGTGCCAGCAGCTTACCGACCAGAACTGGGGCCAACGTCCTGACTTTC. It translates to CASSLPTRTGANVLTF.

The V call is TRBV6-6, the J call TRBJ1-5; D remains unclear. The germline CDR1 and CDR2 sequences are MNHNY and SVGAGI (reference sequence). Trimming removed 3 bases from V and 2 bases from J, with 8 bases in between. This CDR3 spans 14 amino acids. CDR3 sequence: CASSYLGGNQPQHF. The CDR3 DNA reads TGTGCCAGCAGTTATTTGGGAGGCAATCAGCCCCAGCATTTT.

The chain couples TRBV6-1 to TRBJ2-3; possibly TRBD2 for D (6 bases). The CDR3 runs 15 residues. Trimming cost V 10 bases and J 6 bases, with 23 bases left between them. Per germline, CDR1 MNHNS and CDR2 SASEGT. The CDR3 nucleotides are TGTGCCACCCAACCGGTGATGGCAGGGAGGGATACGCAGTATTTT. Translating it yields CATQPVMAGRDTQYF.

The rearrangement links TRBV28 to TRBJ1-2, with D unresolved. The CDR3 extends over 14 amino acids. V was clipped by 7 bases and J by 2 bases, with 14 bases between them. Germline loops: CDR1 MDHEN, CDR2 SYDVKM. The CDR3 protein is CASKFEERNYGYTF. The CDR3 DNA follows: TGTGCCAGCAAATTTGAGGAACGAAACTATGGCTACACCTTC.

CDR3 in amino acids: CASSPYGQGNSPLHF. DNA for the CDR3: TGTGCCAGCTCACCCTACGGACAGGGGAATTCACCCCTCCACTTT. V usage is TRBV18 and J usage is TRBJ1-6, with 9 bases matching TRBD1. The CDR3 length is 15 residues. V shed 3 bases, J shed 7 bases, and the junction held 4 bases outside the gene matches. CDR1 KGHSH and CDR2 LQKENI come from the germline V gene.

The genes are TRBV2 and TRBJ1-2; D remains ambiguous. Looked up from germline, CDR1 is SNHLY and CDR2 is FYNNEI. The V and J ends lost 2 bases and 8 bases respectively, with 15 bases between them. The CDR3 consists of 14 residues. This CDR3 is CASSELGSKEGYTF. The CDR3, as DNA: TGTGCCAGCAGTGAACTGGGATCGAAGGAGGGCTACACCTTC.

The chain combines TRBV28 with TRBJ1-3, with D uncertain. The V gene lost 5 bases and the J gene lost 0 bases, with 17 bases spanning the gap. This CDR3 spans 17 amino acids. From germline, CDR1 is MDHEN and CDR2 SYDVKM. This chain's CDR3 is CASSPPLQFGSGNTIYF. The CDR3 DNA reads TGTGCCAGCAGTCCCCCTTTACAATTCGGCTCTGGAAACACCATATATTTT.